The rows below give T cell receptor beta chains drawn from one sample of a study of T-cell reconstitution after alpha-beta-depleted transplantation in children. From the PCR reads, TCRdb called clonotypes with MiXCR, one entry per CDR3 protein. There are a few hundred thousand distinct CDR3 sequences in the sample; 10% occur only once, and less than 9% lies in the top ten. This sample comprised PBMCs, obtained before TCRalphabeta/CD19-depleted stem cell transplant. Receptors originate from a boy less than two years old with acute myeloid leukemia, due to receive a stem cell transplant. Both conserved end residues are part of each CDR3. A D gene is named only where the DNA matches it firmly. Not every row has a clone size; where given, it reads once, few, many or a size class.

TRBJ2-6	-	-	19	TRBV9	TGTGCCAGCAGCGCCCCCGGCCCGGACTCCTACTCTGGGGCCAACGTCCTGACTTTC	CASSAPGPDSYSGANVLTF
TRBJ1-2	many	TRBD1	12	TRBV20-1	TGCAGTGCTAGCCTGACAGGGGGTGGCTACACCTTC	CSASLTGGGYTF
TRBJ1-1	-	-	17	TRBV19	TGTGCCAGTACTATCGCCGGGCCTATCTATACGAACACTGAAGCTTTCTTT	CASTIAGPIYTNTEAFF
TRBJ1-5	-	TRBD1	13	TRBV12-3/TRBV12-4	TGTGCCAGCAGAACAGGGGGTAGTCAGCCCCAGCATTTT	CASRTGGSQPQHF
TRBJ2-5	many	-	11	TRBV20-1	TGCAGTGCTAGTCCCCAGAGGACCCAGTACTTC	CSASPQRTQYF
TRBJ1-1	many	-	14	TRBV5-1	TGCGCCAGCAGCTTGACGTGGGAGGACACTGAAGCTTTCTTT	CASSLTWEDTEAFF
TRBJ1-6	many	TRBD1	15	TRBV5-1	TGCGCCAGCAGCTTGGACAGGGGCTATAATTCACCCCTCCACTTT	CASSLDRGYNSPLHF
TRBJ2-7	many	-	14	TRBV7-9	TGTGCCAGCAGCTTAGCGGGAGGAGCGGACGAGCAGTACTTC	CASSLAGGADEQYF
TRBJ1-5	-	-	13	TRBV28	TGTGCCAGCAGTTGGGGGGAGAATCAGCCCCAGCATTTT	CASSWGENQPQHF
TRBJ2-3	many	-	15	TRBV18	TGTGCCAGCTCACCTTTTGGACAGTCTCCAGATACGCAGTATTTT	CASSPFGQSPDTQYF
TRBJ2-5	many	-	14	TRBV3-1	TGTGCCAGCAGCCATGGGGGCGCGGGAGAGACCCAGTACTTC	CASSHGGAGETQYF
TRBJ2-3	-	-	13	TRBV12-3/TRBV12-4	TGTGCCAGCAGTTTAGCGAGGGCGGATACGCAGTATTTT	CASSLARADTQYF
TRBJ1-2	many	TRBD1	16	TRBV5-8	TGTGCCAGCACCTGGGACAGGGGCAAAACTAACTATGGCTACACCTTC	CASTWDRGKTNYGYTF
TRBJ2-7	-	TRBD1	17	TRBV12-5	TGTGCTAGTGGTTTTTTGGGCTGGGACAGTACCTCCTACGAGCAGTACTTC	CASGFLGWDSTSYEQYF
TRBJ1-1	many	-	15	TRBV10-3	TGTGCCATCAGTGAAGGGTCTAGGTTATACACTGAAGCTTTCTTT	CAISEGSRLYTEAFF
TRBJ1-1	-	-	13	TRBV4-2	TGTGCCAGCAGCCTATCACGACGCACTGAAGCTTTCTTT	CASSLSRRTEAFF
TRBJ2-3	many	-	16	TRBV14	TGTGCCAGCAGCTTCGGGGCTACTTTATTCACAGATACGCAGTATTTT	CASSFGATLFTDTQYF
TRBJ1-2	many	TRBD1	12	TRBV10-3	TGTGCCGTGGGACAGGGGGCTGATGGCTACACCTTC	CAVGQGADGYTF
TRBJ2-2	many	-	13	TRBV7-3	TGTGCCAGCAGCTTTATCCCAGGAGGGGAGCTGTTTTTT	CASSFIPGGELFF
TRBJ2-1	many	TRBD2	17	TRBV9	TGTGCCAGCAGCGGCGGACTAGCGGGAGTCCGATGGAATGAGCAGTTCTTC	CASSGGLAGVRWNEQFF
TRBJ2-1	-	TRBD2	16	TRBV7-9	TGTGCCAGCAGCTCCCCGGGACTAGCTCTACACAATGAGCAGTTCTTC	CASSSPGLALHNEQFF
TRBJ1-1	many	-	15	TRBV3-1	TGTGCCAGCAGCCATCCCGGGTCCATGAACACTGAAGCTTTCTTT	CASSHPGSMNTEAFF
TRBJ2-7	many	-	13	TRBV29-1	TGCAGCGTTGAAGTGGGCACGACCTACGAGCAGTACTTC	CSVEVGTTYEQYF
TRBJ2-7	many	TRBD2	16	TRBV6-5	TGTGCCAGCAGTTCCCGGGGGACTAGCGGGAGTTACGAGCAGTACTTC	CASSSRGTSGSYEQYF
TRBJ2-3	few	TRBD1	15	TRBV5-1	TGCGCCAGCAGCTGGAGACAGGGTCCCACAGATACGCAGTATTTT	CASSWRQGPTDTQYF
TRBJ2-1	many	-	15	TRBV9	TGTGCCAGCAGCGTAGCCTGGTTCAGGAATAATGAGCAGTTCTTC	CASSVAWFRNNEQFF
TRBJ2-2	many	TRBD2	14	TRBV24-1	TGTGCCACCAGGACTAGCGGAAACACCGGGGAGCTGTTTTTT	CATRTSGNTGELFF
TRBJ2-7	-	TRBD2	15	TRBV6-5	TGTGCCAGCAGTTACCTTAGCGGGAGGGTTTACGAGCAGTACTTC	CASSYLSGRVYEQYF
TRBJ1-2	-	-	17	TRBV19	TGTGCCAGTAGTATCCAGAAATCGACAGCCTACAACTATGGCTACACCTTC	CASSIQKSTAYNYGYTF
TRBJ2-7	many	TRBD1	16	TRBV4-2	TGTGCCAGCAGCCAAGGGTTTTCGACAGGGGAGGACGAGCAGTACTTC	CASSQGFSTGEDEQYF
TRBJ2-7	many	-	12	TRBV29-1	TGCAGCGTTGAAACGGGAGAGGACGAGCAGTACTTC	CSVETGEDEQYF
TRBJ1-4	many	-	15	TRBV28	TGTGCCAGCAGCCGTAGTCGGGGCGCTAATGAAAAACTGTTTTTT	CASSRSRGANEKLFF
TRBJ2-5	many	TRBD1	18	TRBV4-2	TGTGCCAGCAGCCAAGTCCACGGACAGGGTTTGGGGCAAGAGACCCAGTACTTC	CASSQVHGQGLGQETQYF
TRBJ2-2	many	TRBD2	17	TRBV15	TGTGCCACCAGCAGCCCGGGACTAGCGGATAGCACCGGGGAGCTGTTTTTT	CATSSPGLADSTGELFF
TRBJ2-5	many	TRBD1	15	TRBV12-5	TGTGCTAGTGGTTTCTCCGGGACAGCGCAAGAGACCCAGTACTTC	CASGFSGTAQETQYF
TRBJ2-1	-	-	13	TRBV27	TGTGCCACCAGTTTGGCGGCATACAATGAGCAGTTCTTC	CATSLAAYNEQFF
TRBJ1-4	many	-	15	TRBV20-1	TGCAGTGCTAGGATCCCCCGGGTCCTTAATGAAAAACTGTTTTTT	CSARIPRVLNEKLFF
TRBJ2-3	many	-	13	TRBV3-1	TGTGCCAGCAGCCAACCATCCACAGATACGCAGTATTTT	CASSQPSTDTQYF
TRBJ2-5	few	TRBD2	16	TRBV6-5	TGTGCCAGCAGTTACTCGGCGGGAGGAGGCCAAGAGACCCAGTACTTC	CASSYSAGGGQETQYF
TRBJ2-2	many	-	15	TRBV13	TGTGCCAGCAGCGTTACAGGGTATTACACCGGGGAGCTGTTTTTT	CASSVTGYYTGELFF
TRBJ1-5	many	-	15	TRBV12-3/TRBV12-4	TGTGCCAGCAGCCTTTTCCTGGGACGGTCGGGGCCCCAGCATTTT	CASSLFLGRSGPQHF
TRBJ2-5	few	TRBD1	14	TRBV12-3/TRBV12-4	TGTGCCAGCAGAATGACAGGGGGCGGGGAGACCCAGTACTTC	CASRMTGGGETQYF
TRBJ2-7	many	-	12	TRBV7-9	TGTGCCAGCAGCCCCTGGGGGTACGAGCAGTACTTC	CASSPWGYEQYF
TRBJ2-1	-	-	14	TRBV27	TGTGCCAGCAGTAGTTCGCGGGCATACAATGAGCAGTTCTTC	CASSSSRAYNEQFF
TRBJ2-3	-	TRBD1	15	TRBV7-3	TGTGCCAGCAGCTCGACAGGGGAAAGCACAGATACGCAGTATTTT	CASSSTGESTDTQYF
TRBJ2-3	few	TRBD2	18	TRBV11-2	TGTGCCAGCAGCCCCTCAATTCGTGGCGGGGGGGCTCGGGATACGCAGTATTTT	CASSPSIRGGGARDTQYF
TRBJ2-3	many	-	16	TRBV12-3/TRBV12-4	TGTGCCAGCAGTTTACAGGGATTCGCACTCACAGATACGCAGTATTTT	CASSLQGFALTDTQYF
TRBJ2-2	few	-	15	TRBV18	TGTGCCAGCTCGCTCCGGGACTCGAACACCGGGGAGCTGTTTTTT	CASSLRDSNTGELFF
TRBJ2-7	many	-	13	TRBV7-8	TGTGCCAGCAGCCCCCGCGATGCCTACGAGCAGTACTTC	CASSPRDAYEQYF
TRBJ2-7	many	-	15	TRBV12-3/TRBV12-4	TGTGCCAGCAGTTTCCGGGGGCCCCTTGAGGACGAGCAGTACTTC	CASSFRGPLEDEQYF
TRBJ2-7	many	TRBD1	13	TRBV20-1	TGCAGTGCCCGGGACAGGGGACGTTACGAGCAGTACTTC	CSARDRGRYEQYF
TRBJ1-1	many	-	14	TRBV30	TGTGCCTGGAGTGCCCGGGGTCGGAACACTGAAGCTTTCTTT	CAWSARGRNTEAFF
TRBJ1-2	many	-	14	TRBV27	TGTGCCAGCAGTTCCCTCCCGAGGGACTATGGCTACACCTTC	CASSSLPRDYGYTF
TRBJ2-2	many	-	16	TRBV5-1	TGCGCCAGCAGCTTGGCAGGGCAGGGCGACACCGGGGAGCTGTTTTTT	CASSLAGQGDTGELFF
TRBJ1-3	few	-	16	TRBV7-2	TGTGCCAGCAGCTTGGGCCCCGGGGTGGCTGGAAACACCATATATTTT	CASSLGPGVAGNTIYF